One sample yielded the 25 T cell receptor beta chains listed below, sequenced in a study of T cell responses to AZD1222 COVID-19 vaccine. Clones were read by immunoSEQ multiplex PCR, and TCRdb kept only the in-frame ones, dropping some. There are about 110,000 clones in the sample; about 85% occur only once, and 4.5% to 6.5% lies in the top ten. Sequencing was performed on peripheral blood, taken on day 0 of AZD1222 vaccination. The receptors come from an adult in good health.

The chain combines TRBV24-1 with TRBJ1-2; D not resolved. This CDR3 has 15 residues. Germline lookup yields CDR1 KGHDR and CDR2 SFDVKD. V was trimmed by 4 bases and J by 8 bases, leaving 19 bases between them. The chain's CDR3 is CATSDRGKGLGGYTF. DNA of the CDR3: TGTGCCACCAGTGACCGCGGTAAGGGTTTGGGAGGCTACACCTTC.

The chain carries TRBV29-1 and TRBJ1-2, with 8 bases matching TRBD1. V lost 3 bases to trimming and J lost 8 bases; unmatched junction nucleotides: 2. Germline V CDR1 and CDR2: SQVTM, ANQGSEA. This CDR3 spans 11 amino acids. The CDR3 DNA sequence: TGCAGCGTTGAGACAGGGGTAGGCTACACCTTC. It encodes CSVETGVGYTF.

The chain has TRBV7-9 and TRBJ2-7; D is perhaps TRBD1 (6 bases). The CDR3 runs to 14 residues. Germline assignment: CDR1 SEHNR and CDR2 FQNEAQ (reference sequence). Trimming removed 4 bases at V and 4 bases at J, with 14 bases between. CDR3 region: CASSSAGTQYEQYF. In DNA form, the CDR3 reads TGTGCCAGCAGCTCGGCCGGGACACAATACGAGCAGTACTTC.

The chain is built from TRBV30 and TRBJ2-3, with D perhaps TRBD1 (6 bases). Trimming shortened V by 7 bases and J by 4 bases, and 9 bases separated the two germline ends. The CDR3 is 11 residues long. Germline V gives CDR1 GTSNPN, CDR2 SVGIG (reference sequence). CDR3 region: CASEGADTQYF. CDR3 sequence (DNA): TGTGCCTCCGAGGGGGCAGATACGCAGTATTTT. Using reference TRBV30 and TRBJ2-3 for the parts outside the CDR3, the full variable domain is SQTIHQWPATLVQPVGSPLSLECTVEGTSNPNLYWYRQAAGRGLQLLFYSVGIGQISSEVPQNLSASRPQDRQFILSSKKLLLSDSGFYLCASEGADTQYFGPGTRLTVL.

This sequence joins TRBV4-2 and TRBJ2-5, with D perhaps matching TRBD1 (5 bases). V lost 1 base and J 1 base, leaving 7 bases between the germline ends. This CDR3 spans 14 amino acids. Germline V gene lookup returns CDR1 LGHNA and CDR2 YNFKEQ. The DNA for the CDR3 is TGTGCCAGCAGCCAAGGACAGACCCAAGAGACCCAGTACTTC. Encoded protein: CASSQGQTQETQYF.

The chain recombines TRBV7-9 with TRBJ1-6, with a possible D match to TRBD1 (5 bases). Germline loops: CDR1 SEHNR, CDR2 FQNEAQ (reference sequence). The CDR3 loop spans 14 amino acids. V lost 5 bases, J lost 10 bases, and 15 bases lay in between. In nucleotides, the CDR3 is TGTGCCAGCAGCCGGACACCCCAGGACTCACCCCTCCACTTT. Translating gives CASSRTPQDSPLHF.

The chain employs TRBV6-2 or TRBV6-3 and TRBJ2-5; 7 bases map to TRBD1. Trimming cost V 2 bases and J 7 bases; bases outside gene matches: 10. This CDR3 contains 15 residues. Germline V gives CDR1 MNHEY, CDR2 SVGEGT. CDR3 sequence: CASSYTTGAVWTQYF. The CDR3 nucleotides are TGTGCCAGCAGTTACACAACAGGGGCCGTTTGGACCCAGTACTTC.

This chain uses TRBV5-1 with TRBJ2-2, with 7 bases that match TRBD2. Losses at the gene ends were 7 bases for V and 5 bases for J; bases not matched to a gene: 8. The length of the CDR3 is 14 residues. Per the germline V gene, CDR1 is SGHRS and CDR2 is YFSETQ. DNA for the CDR3: TGCGCCAGCGGAACAGGTAGCGGGACCGGGGAGCTGTTTTTT. Translated: CASGTGSGTGELFF.

The gene calls are TRBV5-1 and TRBJ1-4; possible D gene TRBD1, 5 bases. This CDR3 has 17 residues. Germline V gene lookup returns CDR1 SGHRS and CDR2 YFSETQ. The V gene lost 0 bases and the J gene lost 8 bases, with 20 bases spanning the gap. In DNA, the CDR3 is TGCGCCAGCAGCTTGGACGTACAGGCCCGGTCCTACGAAAAACTGTTTTTT. This gives the protein CASSLDVQARSYEKLFF.

The rearrangement joins TRBV2 to TRBJ2-1; no reliable D call. The CDR3 has 12 residues. The germline V gene encodes CDR1 SNHLY and CDR2 FYNNEI. V shed 6 bases and J shed 8 bases, with 11 bases lying between them. CDR3 coding DNA: TGTGCCAGCAGGGACGGGCCGTATGAGCAGTTCTTC. Protein sequence: CASRDGPYEQFF.

The chain carries TRBV14 and TRBJ2-3; D unresolved. V dropped 1 base and J dropped 2 bases, with 4 bases sitting between them. Germline CDR1 and CDR2: SGHDN and FVKESK. The CDR3 is made up of 13 amino acids. For the CDR3, the DNA is TGTGCCAGCAGCCAAGCGGACACAGATACGCAGTATTTT. Protein: CASSQADTDTQYF.

In this sample, this clone turned up a few times. This chain connects TRBV6-2 or TRBV6-3 to TRBJ2-7; D unclear. Germline values: CDR1 MNHEY, CDR2 SVGEGT. V shed 0 bases and J shed 3 bases, with 6 bases lying between them. CDR3 length equals 13 residues. The CDR3 here is CASSYSMNYEQYF. The CDR3 DNA is TGTGCCAGCAGTTACTCGATGAACTACGAGCAGTACTTC.

CDR3 DNA sequence: TGTGCCAGCAGCGTAGACTGGTCATCCTACGAGCAGTACTTC. Its protein product is CASSVDWSSYEQYF. V gene TRBV9 combines with J gene TRBJ2-7, with unresolved D. The CDR3 covers 14 residues. The ends were cut back, 0 bases at V and 1 base at J, with 8 bases in the middle. CDR1 and CDR2 (germline): SGDLS, YYNGEE.

This chain joins TRBV6-1 and TRBJ2-1; the match to TRBD2 covers 15 bases. The length of the CDR3 is 19 residues. V shed 0 bases and J 9 bases; nucleotides not matched to a gene: 12. Germline V CDR1 and CDR2: MNHNS, SASEGT. DNA of the CDR3: TGTGCCAGCAGTGAAGCCCACCCCGGGACTAGCGGGGGGCGGGCTGAGCAGTTCTTC. Its protein is CASSEAHPGTSGGRAEQFF.

This clone was seen once. The chain is built from TRBV9 and TRBJ2-5; 9 bases map to TRBD2. The CDR3 runs 15 residues. V lost 4 bases and J lost 5; bases outside the gene matches: 9. Per the germline V gene, CDR1 is SGDLS and CDR2 is YYNGEE. The CDR3 protein is CASSPPGTSRETQYF. CDR3 DNA sequence: TGTGCCAGCAGCCCTCCCGGGACTAGCCGGGAGACCCAGTACTTC.

The chain combines TRBV6-5 with TRBJ1-2; D is possibly TRBD1 (6 bases). Germline-derived CDR1 and CDR2 are MNHEY and SVGAGI. The CDR3 runs 14 residues. Deletions cut 0 bases from V and 8 bases from J, with 13 bases between. This chain's CDR3 is CASSYSRGIGGYTF. The CDR3 bases are TGTGCCAGCAGTTACTCGAGGGGGATTGGCGGCTACACCTTC.

The chain couples TRBV6-5 to TRBJ1-1, with unresolved D. V lost 6 bases and J 5 bases, leaving 7 bases between the germline ends. Germline CDR1 reads MNHEY; CDR2 reads SVGAGI. The CDR3 covers 11 residues. The CDR3 nucleotides are TGTGCCAGCAGCTTGTCGACTGAAGCTTTCTTT. Translated: CASSLSTEAFF.

This chain joins TRBV11-2 and TRBJ2-3; 14 positions agree with TRBD2. V lost 5 bases to trimming and J lost 6 bases; unmatched junction nucleotides: 16. CDR3 length: 19 amino acids. The germline V gene has CDR1 SGHAT and CDR2 FQNNGV. The CDR3 region is CASSVWGGLAGAVWDTQYF. CDR3 sequence (DNA): TGTGCCAGCAGCGTCTGGGGGGGACTAGCGGGAGCGGTATGGGATACGCAGTATTTT.

The V gene is TRBV4-2, the J gene TRBJ2-3; 10 bases fit TRBD2. V shed 8 bases and J 8 bases; nucleotides not matched to a gene: 16. The germline V gene encodes CDR1 LGHNA and CDR2 YNFKEQ. CDR3 length equals 16 residues. The CDR3 region is CASGPRTSGGRGTQYF. CDR3 nucleotides: TGTGCCAGCGGACCCAGGACTAGCGGAGGACGGGGTACGCAGTATTTT.

This clone was counted between two and nine times. J is TRBJ1-1 and V is TRBV11-3; no definite D call. This CDR3 contains 13 residues. Trimming cost V 1 base and J 5 bases, with 8 bases left between them. Per germline, CDR1 SGHNT and CDR2 YENEEA. The CDR3 DNA reads as TGTGCCAGCAGCTTAGGTACTAGTACTGAAGCTTTCTTT. It yields the protein CASSLGTSTEAFF.

CDR3 loop: CASSPVARTGGSGANVLTF. DNA for the CDR3: TGTGCCAGCAGTCCAGTAGCCCGGACAGGGGGCTCTGGGGCCAACGTCCTGACTTTC. This chain links TRBV27 with TRBJ2-6, with 10 bases that match TRBD1. The CDR3 has 19 residues. The J segment lost 0 bases and the V segment lost 5 bases, leaving 10 bases of the junction unmatched. CDR1 MNHEY and CDR2 SMNVEV come from the germline V gene (reference sequence).

The chain is built from TRBV28 and TRBJ2-5; TRBD1 matches 7 bases. Germline CDR1 reads MDHEN; CDR2 reads SYDVKM. CDR3 length: 13 amino acids. The V gene end was trimmed by 4 bases and the J gene end by 3 bases; junction bases not matched to a gene: 2. This CDR3 is CASSSGQEETQYF. The CDR3 region has the DNA TGTGCCAGCAGTTCCGGACAGGAAGAGACCCAGTACTTC. Using reference TRBV28 and TRBJ2-5 for the parts outside the CDR3, the full variable domain is DVKVTQSSRYLVKRTGEKVFLECVQDMDHENMFWYRQDPGLGLRLIYFSYDVKMKEKGDIPEGYSVSREKKERFSLILESASTNQTSMYLCASSSGQEETQYFGPGTRLLVL.

This clone was observed a single time. The chain joins TRBV5-1 to TRBJ1-4; no clear D. The CDR3 consists of 14 residues. Germline loops: CDR1 SGHRS, CDR2 YFSETQ. Trimming pared 4 bases from V and 7 bases from J, leaving 14 bases between. The CDR3 loop is CASSTDGLLEKLFF. The DNA for the CDR3 is TGCGCCAGCAGCACGGACGGTTTACTTGAAAAACTGTTTTTT.

The chain is built from TRBV19 and TRBJ2-3; D is unclear. The V and J ends lost 3 bases and 4 bases respectively, with 2 bases between them. Per germline, CDR1 LNHDA and CDR2 SQIVND (reference sequence). The CDR3 has 11 amino acids. The DNA of the CDR3 is TGTGCCAGTAGTATGGCAGATACGCAGTATTTT. As protein: CASSMADTQYF.

This clone was counted between two and nine times. V gene TRBV7-2 combines with J gene TRBJ2-5; 8 bases are a match to TRBD2. V dropped 0 bases and J dropped 5; count of bases not matched to a gene: 5. Germline loops: CDR1 SGHTA, CDR2 FQGNSA. This CDR3 has 15 amino acids. CDR3 DNA sequence: TGTGCCAGCAGCTTAGCGAGCGGGAGTGTCGAGACCCAGTACTTC. Amino acid sequence: CASSLASGSVETQYF.